This TCR beta chain was identified during a study of CD8 T cells in ankylosing spondylitis. Quantitative 5'-RACE with molecular barcodes generated TCR beta libraries. One entry per CDR3 protein, called by TCRdb with MiXCR from the 5' RACE reads. The sample yields about 540,000 distinct CDR3 sequences, over 9.5% seen once. This clonotype was counted a few times. As yet, its antigen is unknown. V lost 5 bases, J lost 2 bases, and 4 bases lay in between. The CDR3 sequence is 11 residues long. The V gene's germline CDR1 is SGHTA and CDR2 FQGNSA. The study, taken as a whole, reports: Both synovial fluid and blood in reactive arthritis had previously been reported to carry some motif variants. A motif in TCR beta, a set of eight highly homologous variants, appeared characteristic of ankylosing spondylitis blood. As reported, disease-linked clones showed significant enrichment in matched ankylosing spondylitis synovial fluid. Those disease-linked clones were CD8+; they were also relatively rare in peripheral blood.

The receptor comes from a male donor with ankylosing spondylitis. V usage is TRBV7-2 and J usage is TRBJ2-7; D call uncertain. Sequencing was done on a sample of blood, either unsorted or a sorted T cell fraction (not recorded which). In DNA form, the CDR3 reads TGTGCCAGCAGCCTCCCCTACGAGCAGTACTTC. It codes for CASSLPYEQYF.